This T cell receptor beta chain was sequenced in a study of T-cell reconstitution after alpha-beta-depleted transplantation in children. Germline CDR1 is SQVTM and CDR2 is ANQGSEA. This CDR3 spans 12 amino acids. The V and J ends lost 7 bases and 6 bases, in that order; junction bases with no gene match: 6. Using unique molecular identifiers, the investigators prepared the TCRbeta library. TCRdb reprocessed the PCR reads via MiXCR and lists one record per CDR3 protein. The profile shows hundreds of thousands of distinct CDR3 sequences, about 33% of them singletons. The sample consisted of PBMCs from the stem cell graft donor, taken from the stem cell graft. The TCR was taken from a human donor who donated a stem cell graft to a child with aplastic anemia. The chain employs TRBV29-1 and TRBJ2-1, with 7 bases matching TRBD1. The CDR3 sequence: CSAKQGPNEQFF. The CDR3 region has the DNA TGCAGCGCCAAACAGGGGCCCAATGAGCAGTTCTTC.